This T cell receptor (beta chain) was observed in a study of graft-versus-host responses after intestinal transplantation. About the research overall: Among the recipients, all got anti-thymocyte globulin induction and then tacrolimus and steroids for approximately 3 years.

Data came from immunoSEQ multiplex PCR; TCRdb stores just in-frame clones and leaves some out. The sample shows roughly 7,000 clones, 20% to 25% of them seen only once. The CDR3 sequence is 12 residues long. Trimming pared 4 bases from V and 2 bases from J, leaving 6 bases between. Germline-derived CDR1 and CDR2 are LNHDA and SQIVND (reference sequence). The culture paired around 200,000 irradiated violet-dye-labeled stimulators with around 200,000 CFSE-labeled responders. By share of the sample, this clone is medium-sized. The chain employs TRBV19 and TRBJ2-7; the D is unclear. Sequencing was performed on alloreactive CD4+ T cells from a mixed lymphocyte reaction culture, taken before transplantation. Subset reported: CFSE-low proliferating T cells sorted from roughly 6-day pre-transplant mixed lymphocyte reaction (GvH or HvG direction). The clonotype comes from a human patient who was an organ donor for intestinal transplantation. DNA of the CDR3: TGTGCCAGTAGTAGGGATACCTACGAGCAGTACTTC. This sequence encodes CASSRDTYEQYF. The full variable domain, completed using reference TRBV19 and TRBJ2-7, is DGGITQSPKYLFRKEGQNVTLSCEQNLNHDAMYWYRQDPGQGLRLIYYSQIVNDFQKGDIAEGYSVSREKKESFPLTVTSAQKNPTAFYLCASSRDTYEQYFGPGTRLTVT.